This note documents a single TCR beta chain sequence. This specimen comes from a study of OX40 agonist ivuxolimab in advanced cancers. Sequenced by immunoSEQ multiplex PCR; TCRdb stores in-frame clones only, minus some. The sample has 49,000 or so clones; approximately 91% are singletons. The sequenced sample was CD4+ or CD8+ T cells sorted from blood, obtained in a trial of the OX40 agonist ivuxolimab. This sequence originates from an adult with an advanced solid tumor such as melanoma, head and neck, liver or kidney cancer.

CDR3 in amino acids: CASSLSQGQGAEDTQYF. The CDR3 DNA reads as TGTGCCAGCAGCTTATCTCAGGGACAGGGGGCCGAGGATACGCAGTATTTT. This sequence joins TRBV7-9 and TRBJ2-3, with 12 bases identical to TRBD1. This CDR3 has 17 residues. Unmatched junction bases numbered 9, after V lost 2 bases and J lost 6 bases. Per germline, CDR1 SEHNR and CDR2 FQNEAQ (reference sequence).